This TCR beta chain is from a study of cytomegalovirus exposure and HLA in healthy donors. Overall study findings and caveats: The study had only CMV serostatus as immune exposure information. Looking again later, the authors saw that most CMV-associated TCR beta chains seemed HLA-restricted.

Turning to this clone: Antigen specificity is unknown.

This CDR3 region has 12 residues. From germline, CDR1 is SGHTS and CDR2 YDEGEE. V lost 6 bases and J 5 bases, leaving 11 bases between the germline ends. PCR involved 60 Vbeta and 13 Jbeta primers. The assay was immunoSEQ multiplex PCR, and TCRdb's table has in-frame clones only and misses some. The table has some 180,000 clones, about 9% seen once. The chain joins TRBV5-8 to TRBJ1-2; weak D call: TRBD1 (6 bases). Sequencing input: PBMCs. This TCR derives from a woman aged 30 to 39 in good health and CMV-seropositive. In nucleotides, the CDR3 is TGTGCCAGCAACAGGGAAAGTTATGGCTACACCTTC. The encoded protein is CASNRESYGYTF. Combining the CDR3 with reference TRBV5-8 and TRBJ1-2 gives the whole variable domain EAGVTQSPTHLIKTRGQQATLRCSPISGHTSVYWYQQALGLGLQFLLWYDEGEERNRGNFPPRFSGRQFPNYSSELNVNALELEDSALYLCASNRESYGYTFGSGTRLTVV.